Shown below are 25 T cell receptor beta chains from a single sample sequenced in a study of blood T cell repertoires in COVID-19. Assay used: immunoSEQ multiplex PCR; TCRdb lists only in-frame clones, some missing. The data contain 100,000 or so clones, around nine tenths of them seen just once; the ten biggest clones take up about 19%. The sequenced sample was peripheral blood. The origin of the receptors is a human donor with acute or convalescent COVID-19. The donor label of this sample is uncertain.

This chain joins TRBV30 and TRBJ2-6; 9 nucleotides agree with TRBD2. Germline lookup yields CDR1 GTSNPN and CDR2 SVGIG (reference sequence). The CDR3 totals 17 residues. With V trimmed by 0 bases and J by 3 bases, 6 bases remained unmatched. CDR3 amino acids: CAWSVGGGAYGANVLTF. DNA of the CDR3: TGTGCCTGGAGTGTAGGCGGGGGGGCGTATGGGGCCAACGTCCTGACTTTC.

V gene TRBV3-1 (or the pseudogene TRBV3-2) combines with J gene TRBJ1-1, with D possibly matching TRBD1 (5 bases). The V end was cut by 1 base, the J end by 2 bases, with 8 bases between. This CDR3 region has 14 residues. In germline, CDR1 is LGHDT, CDR2 YNNKEL (reference sequence). As DNA, the CDR3 is TGTGCCAGCAGCCAAGCGGACATTAACACTGAAGCTTTCTTT. Its translation is CASSQADINTEAFF.

This chain uses TRBV5-1 with TRBJ2-1; 12 nucleotides align to TRBD1. The CDR3 consists of 17 residues. In germline, CDR1 is SGHRS, CDR2 YFSETQ. Unmatched junction bases numbered 16, after V lost 7 bases and J lost 8 bases. CDR3 nucleotides: TGCGCCAGCCTGCCCTACGTGAGCGGGACAGGGGGCCATGAGCAGTTCTTC. It yields the protein CASLPYVSGTGGHEQFF.

This chain uses TRBV19 with TRBJ2-1, with a possible D match to TRBD1 (7 bases). This CDR3 contains 16 residues. Germline CDR1 LNHDA, CDR2 SQIVND (reference sequence). Trimming took 9 bases from V and 4 from J, leaving 22 bases between them. Here the CDR3 DNA reads TGTGCCAGCCGAGCCCAGGGGGGAGGTGGGTACAATGAGCAGTTCTTC. Protein sequence: CASRAQGGGGYNEQFF.

The rearrangement links TRBV5-1 to TRBJ2-3, with D maybe TRBD1 (5 bases). The CDR3 has 12 residues. Trimming cost V 0 bases and J 8 bases, with 7 bases left between them. Germline lookup yields CDR1 SGHRS and CDR2 YFSETQ. The CDR3 bases are TGCGCCAGCAGCTTGGGGGGCGTTACGCAGTATTTT. Amino acid sequence: CASSLGGVTQYF.

The chain uses TRBV7-9 and TRBJ2-3, with TRBD1 as a possible D gene (5 bases). This CDR3 has 14 amino acids. Germline CDR1 is SEHNR and CDR2 is FQNEAQ (reference sequence). V was pared by 0 bases and J by 4 bases, with 8 bases between. CDR3 residues: CASSLAGRADTQYF. In DNA, the CDR3 is TGTGCCAGCAGCTTAGCGGGCAGGGCAGATACGCAGTATTTT.

This clone has only one observation. The chain uses TRBV7-9 and TRBJ1-1, with a possible D match to TRBD1 (6 bases). The ends were cut back, 3 bases at V and 1 base at J, with 9 bases in the middle. The CDR3 is made up of 14 amino acids. Germline values: CDR1 SEHNR, CDR2 FQNEAQ (reference sequence). The chain's CDR3 is CASSFGRGNTEAFF. Here the CDR3 DNA reads TGTGCCAGCAGCTTCGGCAGGGGGAACACTGAAGCTTTCTTT.

This clone was seen a few times. This chain uses TRBV19 with TRBJ1-2, with unresolved D. CDR3 size: 15 residues. With 3 bases removed from V and 2 bases from J, the gap between germline ends came to 13 bases. CDR1 and CDR2 from the germline V gene are LNHDA and SQIVND (reference sequence). Here the CDR3 reads CASSIGGLMNYGYTF. DNA of the CDR3: TGTGCCAGTAGTATCGGAGGTTTGATGAACTATGGCTACACCTTC.

The rearrangement joins TRBV7-6 to TRBJ2-3, with TRBD2 matching over 14 bases. Unmatched junction bases numbered 5, after V lost 7 bases and J lost 5 bases. CDR1 and CDR2 from the germline V gene are SGHVS and FNYEAQ. The CDR3 is 15 residues long. This chain's CDR3 is CASTFGLAGGDTQYF. CDR3 nucleotide sequence: TGTGCCAGCACCTTTGGACTAGCGGGAGGAGATACGCAGTATTTT.

This chain connects TRBV11-3 to TRBJ1-3; no definite D call. Trimming took off 4 bases at V and 2 bases at J, with 3 bases between the two ends. CDR1 and CDR2 from the germline V gene are SGHNT and YENEEA. This CDR3 has 12 residues. CDR3 nucleotide sequence: TGTGCCAGCAGCTCTCCTGGAAACACCATATATTTT. It encodes CASSSPGNTIYF.

The V call is TRBV4-3, the J call TRBJ1-6; 8 bases fit TRBD1. Germline lookup yields CDR1 LGHNA and CDR2 YSLEER. CDR3 length: 16 amino acids. The V gene end was trimmed by 1 base and the J gene end by 4 bases; junction bases not matched to a gene: 3. The CDR3 sequence is CASSQADRGYNSPLHF. CDR3 sequence (DNA): TGCGCCAGCAGCCAAGCCGACAGGGGATATAATTCACCCCTCCACTTT.

The genes are TRBV7-8 and TRBJ2-3; 8 nucleotides align to TRBD1. The V gene end was trimmed by 5 bases and the J gene end by 5 bases; junction bases not matched to a gene: 9. The CDR3 runs 15 residues. CDR1 is SGHVS, CDR2 FQNEAQ, per germline. CDR3 protein: CASSPRTGSVDTQYF. Here the CDR3 DNA reads TGTGCCAGCAGCCCCCGGACAGGGTCAGTAGATACGCAGTATTTT. Based on the CDR3 plus reference TRBV7-8 and TRBJ2-3, the full variable domain is GAGVSQSPRYKVAKRGQDVALRCDPISGHVSLFWYQQALGQGPEFLTYFQNEAQLDKSGLPSDRFFAERPEGSVSTLKIQRTQQEDSAVYLCASSPRTGSVDTQYFGPGTRLTVL.

The chain is built from TRBV28 and TRBJ1-1; 8 nucleotides align to TRBD1. V lost 5 bases and J lost 9; bases outside the gene matches: 8. The CDR3 spans 13 residues. CDR1 MDHEN and CDR2 SYDVKM come from the germline V gene. In DNA form, the CDR3 reads TGTGCCAGCAGTACCGAGCAGGGGGCAAAAGCTTTCTTT. Protein: CASSTEQGAKAFF. Combining the CDR3 with reference TRBV28 and TRBJ1-1 gives the whole variable domain DVKVTQSSRYLVKRTGEKVFLECVQDMDHENMFWYRQDPGLGLRLIYFSYDVKMKEKGDIPEGYSVSREKKERFSLILESASTNQTSMYLCASSTEQGAKAFFGQGTRLTVV.

This clone has just a few counts. The chain employs TRBV6-1 and TRBJ1-2; 10 nucleotides line up with TRBD1. J gave up 8 bases and V 3 bases, and 15 bases lay outside the gene matches. Germline assignment: CDR1 MNHNS and CDR2 SASEGT. This CDR3 comprises 17 residues. CDR3 DNA: TGTGCCAGCAGTGATCTTTCGGGACAGGGGTCGAGAGGGGGCTACACCTTC. Encoded protein: CASSDLSGQGSRGGYTF.

V is TRBV3-1 (or the pseudogene TRBV3-2) and J is TRBJ2-4; TRBD2 agrees at 8 bases. The CDR3 extends over 14 amino acids. Germline trimming cut 1 base from V and 8 bases from J; bases unmatched to any gene: 4. Germline V gene sequence: CDR1 LGHDT, CDR2 YNNKEL (reference sequence). The CDR3 protein is CASSQVETSDIQYF. The CDR3 DNA is TGTGCCAGCAGCCAAGTAGAGACTAGCGACATTCAGTACTTC.

A few counts support this clone. The chain uses TRBV6-1 and TRBJ2-7; D unresolved. CDR1 is MNHNS, CDR2 SASEGT, per germline. Trimming left V 2 bases short and J 0 bases short, with 8 bases between. This CDR3 is 14 amino acids long. CDR3 amino acids: CASSENGFSYEQYF. DNA of the CDR3: TGTGCCAGCAGTGAAAATGGCTTCTCCTACGAGCAGTACTTC.

This clone has just a few counts. This rearrangement joins TRBV5-1 to TRBJ2-3, with D possibly being TRBD2 (5 bases). Trimming pared 5 bases from V and 1 base from J, leaving 17 bases between. Germline-derived CDR1 and CDR2 are SGHRS and YFSETQ. This CDR3 is built from 16 residues. The CDR3, as DNA: TGCGCCAGCAGATCGGAGGCAGGTGCCCGCACAGATACGCAGTATTTT. This gives the protein CASRSEAGARTDTQYF.

This chain links TRBV18 with TRBJ2-3; D unclear. Germline V gives CDR1 KGHSH, CDR2 LQKENI. This CDR3 has 12 amino acids. V lost 2 bases and J 8 bases, leaving 8 bases between the germline ends. The CDR3 sequence: CASSPVEVTQYF. In nucleotides, the CDR3 is TGTGCCAGCTCACCAGTCGAGGTTACGCAGTATTTT.

The rearrangement links TRBV4-2 to TRBJ1-1; TRBD1 might be the D (6 bases). This CDR3 is 12 amino acids long. The germline gives CDR1 LGHNA, CDR2 YNFKEQ. The ends were cut back, 3 bases at V and 7 bases at J, with 9 bases in the middle. The DNA for the CDR3 is TGTGCCAGCAGCCAGCAGGGGTATGAAGCTTTCTTT. Translation gives CASSQQGYEAFF.

V and J are TRBV19 and TRBJ1-2, with 8 bases identical to TRBD1. With 0 bases clipped from V and 4 bases from J, the junction kept 10 bases outside the gene matches. The germline V gene encodes CDR1 LNHDA and CDR2 SQIVND (reference sequence). The CDR3 extends over 17 amino acids. The CDR3: CASSIDGAGGIFYGYTF. In DNA form, the CDR3 reads TGTGCCAGTAGTATAGATGGAGCAGGGGGCATTTTCTATGGCTACACCTTC.

The genes are TRBV3-1 (or the pseudogene TRBV3-2) and TRBJ1-1; 7 bases align to TRBD1. Trimming cost V 2 bases and J 7 bases; bases outside gene matches: 4. CDR1 LGHDT and CDR2 YNNKEL come from the germline V gene (reference sequence). CDR3 length: 13 residues. The CDR3 sequence: CASSQPRTGEAFF. CDR3 coding DNA: TGTGCCAGCAGCCAACCGAGGACAGGTGAAGCTTTCTTT.

Points on this clone: Other DNA sequences within the sample encode an identical CDR3. V and J are TRBV14 and TRBJ1-2; tentatively, D is TRBD1 (6 bases). The CDR3 loop spans 12 amino acids. V was trimmed by 4 bases and J by 4 bases, leaving 7 bases between them. The germline V gene encodes CDR1 SGHDN and CDR2 FVKESK. The CDR3 nucleotides read TGTGCCAGCAGCCCACAGGGCTATGGCTACACCTTC. Protein product: CASSPQGYGYTF.

The J gene is TRBJ1-2, the V gene TRBV5-1; 7 nucleotides align to TRBD1. After removal of 4 bases from V and 4 bases from J, the junction contained 13 bases not matched to a gene. The germline gives CDR1 SGHRS, CDR2 YFSETQ. The CDR3 has 16 amino acids. In nucleotides, the CDR3 is TGCGCCAGCAGCCTAGGGGGCGCACGAACCCCCTATGGCTACACCTTC. It encodes CASSLGGARTPYGYTF.

The rearrangement uses TRBV28 and TRBJ1-4; TRBD1 agrees at 8 bases. V was pared by 3 bases and J by 6 bases, with 6 bases of the junction left unmatched. Germline assignment: CDR1 MDHEN and CDR2 SYDVKM. The CDR3 has 15 amino acids. The CDR3 DNA is TGTGCCAGCAGTTTTCAGGGGGCGAATGATGAAAAACTGTTTTTT. It is translated as CASSFQGANDEKLFF.

This chain connects TRBV30 to TRBJ1-4; unclear D gene. CDR3 length: 15 residues. The germline V and J ends were trimmed by 2 bases and 0 bases, with 10 bases remaining between them. Germline V gene lookup returns CDR1 GTSNPN and CDR2 SVGIG (reference sequence). The CDR3 loop reads CAWSPQFATNEKLFF. The CDR3 DNA sequence: TGTGCCTGGAGTCCCCAGTTTGCAACTAATGAAAAACTGTTTTTT.